This T cell receptor (beta chain) was sequenced for a study of technical replicates of blood from a few donors. The method was immunoSEQ multiplex PCR; TCRdb's version includes in-frame clones alone and lacks a portion of them. The top ten clones hold over 0.35% of a sample with just over 70,000 clones, approximately 94% of them seen once. This clone was found once. V shed 5 bases, J shed 10 bases, and the junction held 7 bases outside the gene matches. This CDR3 has 13 amino acids. From germline, CDR1 is KGHSH and CDR2 LQKENI. The receptor's source is a human donor in good health. The rearrangement links TRBV18 to TRBJ1-1; TRBD1 matches 10 bases. The sequenced sample consisted of T cells isolated from PBMCs. The CDR3 reads CASSSTGGERAFF. The DNA for the CDR3 is TGTGCCAGCTCATCGACAGGGGGCGAGCGAGCTTTCTTT.